This T cell receptor (beta chain) stems from a study of metastatic and nonmetastatic thyroid tumors. At least ten counts were recorded for this clone. V was clipped by 4 bases and J by 0 bases, with 6 bases between them. The germline V gene has CDR1 SGHTA and CDR2 FQGNSA. This CDR3 is built from 13 residues. TCRdb reprocessed the PCR reads using MiXCR. The sample consists of about 40,000 clones, approximately 10% of them appearing once. No patient received treatment before thyroid surgery. The V call is TRBV7-2, the J call TRBJ1-1; D is unclear. This TCR was recovered from a female donor with papillary thyroid cancer or a benign thyroid nodule (not recorded which). Some clones in this sample may be carry-over from other donors' samples. The sample was blood. This CDR3 reads CASSSVMNTEAFF. CDR3 nucleotides: TGTGCCAGCAGCTCGGTTATGAACACTGAAGCTTTCTTT.